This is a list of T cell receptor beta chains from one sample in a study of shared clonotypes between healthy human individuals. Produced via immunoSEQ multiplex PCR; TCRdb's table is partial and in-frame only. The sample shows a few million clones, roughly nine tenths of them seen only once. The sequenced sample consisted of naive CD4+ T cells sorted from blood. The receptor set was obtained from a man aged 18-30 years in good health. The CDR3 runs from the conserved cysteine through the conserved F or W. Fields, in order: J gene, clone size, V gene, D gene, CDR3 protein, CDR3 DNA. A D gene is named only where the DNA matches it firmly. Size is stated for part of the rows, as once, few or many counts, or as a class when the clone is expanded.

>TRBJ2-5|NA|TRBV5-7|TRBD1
CASSFQEIPGQGMETQYF
TGTGCCAGCAGCTTTCAAGAAATACCGGGACAGGGAATGGAGACCCAGTACTTC
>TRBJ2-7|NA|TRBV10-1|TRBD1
CASSERTGGDEQYF
TGCGCCAGCAGTGAGAGGACAGGGGGCGACGAGCAGTACTTC
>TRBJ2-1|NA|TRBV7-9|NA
CASSSGWAGAFELYNEQFF
TGTGCCAGCAGCTCGGGGTGGGCAGGGGCGTTTGAGCTCTACAATGAGCAGTTCTTC
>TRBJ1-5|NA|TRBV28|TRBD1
CASSLPGTGPNQPQHF
TGTGCCAGCAGTTTACCCGGGACAGGACCTAATCAGCCCCAGCATTTT
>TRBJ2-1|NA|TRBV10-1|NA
CASSESKSYNEQFF
TGCGCCAGCAGTGAGTCGAAGTCCTACAATGAGCAGTTCTTC
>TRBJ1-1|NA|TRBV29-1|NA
CSVSRGRGIEAFF
TGCAGCGTTTCCCGGGGGAGGGGGATTGAAGCTTTCTTT
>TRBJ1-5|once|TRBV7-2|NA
CASSLEGGHQPQHF
TGTGCCAGCAGCTTAGAAGGGGGGCACCAGCCCCAGCATTTT
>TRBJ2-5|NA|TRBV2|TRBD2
CASTAMGLAGTQETQYF
TGTGCCAGCACCGCAATGGGGCTAGCGGGTACGCAAGAGACCCAGTACTTC
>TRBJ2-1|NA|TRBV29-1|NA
CSVVREPYNEQFF
TGCAGCGTTGTGAGGGAACCCTACAATGAGCAGTTCTTC
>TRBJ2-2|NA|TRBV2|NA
CASSPENTGELFF
TGTGCCAGCAGCCCGGAGAACACCGGGGAGCTGTTTTTT
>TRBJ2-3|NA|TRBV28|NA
CASSIQGRDTDTQYF
TGTGCCAGCAGTATTCAGGGGCGAGACACAGATACGCAGTATTTT
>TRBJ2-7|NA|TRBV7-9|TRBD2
CASSPLAGGPYEQYF
TGTGCCAGCAGCCCCCTAGCGGGAGGACCCTACGAGCAGTACTTC
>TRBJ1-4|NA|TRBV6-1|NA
CASSEQGGKLFF
TGTGCCAGCAGTGAACAGGGCGGAAAACTGTTTTTT
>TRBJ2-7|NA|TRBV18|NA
CASSTSPGNEQYF
TGTGCCAGCTCAACATCTCCAGGGAACGAGCAGTACTTC
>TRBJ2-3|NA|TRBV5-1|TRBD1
CASSSDRGLTDTQYF
TGCGCCAGCAGCTCCGACAGGGGGCTCACAGATACGCAGTATTTT
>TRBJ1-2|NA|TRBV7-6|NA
CASSWAEGTGYTF
TGTGCCAGCAGCTGGGCTGAGGGGACGGGCTACACCTTC
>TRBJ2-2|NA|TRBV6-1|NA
CASSEEGGELFF
TGTGCCAGCAGTGAAGAGGGCGGGGAGCTGTTTTTT
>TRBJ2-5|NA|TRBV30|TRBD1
CAWGTEETQYF
TGTGCCTGGGGGACAGAAGAGACCCAGTACTTC
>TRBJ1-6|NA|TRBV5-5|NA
CASSWTEGYSPLHF
TGTGCCAGCAGCTGGACCGAGGGATATTCACCCCTCCACTTT
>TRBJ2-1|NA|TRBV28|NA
CASSFTGTILGNEQFF
TGTGCCAGCAGTTTTACAGGGACTATTTTGGGCAATGAGCAGTTCTTC
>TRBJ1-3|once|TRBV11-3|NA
CASSLQASGNTIYF
TGTGCCAGCAGCTTACAAGCCTCTGGAAACACCATATATTTT
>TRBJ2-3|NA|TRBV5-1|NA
CASSLEGWEDTQYF
TGCGCCAGCAGCTTGGAAGGGTGGGAAGATACGCAGTATTTT
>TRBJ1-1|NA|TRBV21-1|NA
CASWGRVTEAFF
TGTGCCAGCTGGGGGAGGGTAACTGAAGCTTTCTTT
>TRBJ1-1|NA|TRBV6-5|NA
CASSYWGVNTEAFF
TGTGCCAGCAGTTACTGGGGAGTGAACACTGAAGCTTTCTTT
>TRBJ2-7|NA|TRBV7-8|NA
CASSLNRVAFYEQYF
TGTGCCAGCAGCTTAAACAGGGTTGCTTTCTACGAGCAGTACTTC
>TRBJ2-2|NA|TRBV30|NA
CAWSIARGHTGELFF
TGTGCCTGGAGTATCGCCAGGGGTCACACCGGGGAGCTGTTTTTT
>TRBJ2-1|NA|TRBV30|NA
CAWTPSVLYNEQFF
TGTGCCTGGACCCCAAGCGTGCTCTACAATGAGCAGTTCTTC
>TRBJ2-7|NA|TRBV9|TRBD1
CASSPRSGTASYEQYF
TGTGCCAGCAGCCCCCGCTCCGGGACAGCTTCCTACGAGCAGTACTTC
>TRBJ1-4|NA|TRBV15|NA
CATSSSPSKRLANEKLFF
TGTGCCACCAGCTCAAGTCCATCAAAAAGGTTGGCTAATGAAAAACTGTTTTTT
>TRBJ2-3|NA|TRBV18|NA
CASSPGTHTDTQYF
TGTGCCAGCTCACCAGGCACTCACACAGATACGCAGTATTTT
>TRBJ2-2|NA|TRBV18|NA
CASSPADSTGELFF
TGTGCCAGCTCACCAGCGGACAGCACCGGGGAGCTGTTTTTT
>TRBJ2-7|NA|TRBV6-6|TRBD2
CASSLGLAGNYEQHF
TGTGCCAGCAGCCTCGGACTAGCGGGAAATTACGAGCAGCACTTC
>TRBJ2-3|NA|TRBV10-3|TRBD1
CAISELFTGGSTDTQYF
TGTGCCATCAGTGAGCTCTTCACAGGGGGGAGCACAGATACGCAGTATTTT
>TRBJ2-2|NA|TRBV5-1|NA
CASSSWREAGELFF
TGCGCCAGCAGCTCCTGGCGGGAAGCCGGGGAGCTGTTTTTT
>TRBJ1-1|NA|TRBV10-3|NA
CAISESGVPNTEAFF
TGTGCCATCAGTGAGTCTGGAGTGCCGAACACTGAAGCTTTCTTT
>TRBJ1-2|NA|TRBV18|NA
CASSPLSGVDYGYTF
TGTGCCAGCTCACCTCTCTCGGGGGTAGACTATGGCTACACCTTC
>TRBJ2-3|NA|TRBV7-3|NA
CASSFGGTDTQYF
TGTGCCAGCAGCTTCGGGGGCACAGATACGCAGTATTTT
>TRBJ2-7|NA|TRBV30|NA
CAWSRGKIGEASYEQYF
TGTGCCTGGAGTAGGGGAAAGATCGGGGAGGCCTCCTACGAGCAGTACTTC
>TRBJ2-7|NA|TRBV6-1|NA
CASQGYYEQYF
TGTGCCAGCCAAGGATACTACGAGCAGTACTTC
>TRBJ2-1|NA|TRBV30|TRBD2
CASSGGPYNEQFF
TGTGCCTCTAGCGGGGGCCCTTACAATGAGCAGTTCTTC
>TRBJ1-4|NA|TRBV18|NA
CASSPNSLTNEKLFF
TGTGCCAGCTCCCCTAACAGTCTAACTAATGAAAAACTGTTTTTT
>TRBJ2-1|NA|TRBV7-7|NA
CASSSGTYNEQFF
TGTGCTAGCAGCTCCGGGACGTACAATGAGCAGTTCTTC
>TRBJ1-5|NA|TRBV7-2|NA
CASSLQGRGNQPQHF
TGTGCCAGCAGCTTACAGGGCAGAGGAAATCAGCCCCAGCATTTT
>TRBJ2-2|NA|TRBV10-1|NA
CASRATTDTGELFF
TGCGCCAGCAGGGCGACGACGGACACCGGGGAGCTGTTTTTT
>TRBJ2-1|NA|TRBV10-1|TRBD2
CASAENAGGGYNEQFF
TGCGCCAGCGCGGAAAACGCGGGAGGAGGATACAATGAGCAGTTCTTC
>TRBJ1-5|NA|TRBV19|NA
CASSSTQAQHF
TGTGCCAGTAGTTCCACCCAGGCCCAGCATTTT
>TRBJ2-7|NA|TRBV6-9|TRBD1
CASRINPRQGKDYEQYF
TGTGCCAGCAGGATAAACCCGCGACAGGGTAAGGACTACGAGCAGTACTTC
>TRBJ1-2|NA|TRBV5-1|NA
CASSLGPGNYGYTF
TGCGCCAGCAGCTTGGGGCCAGGGAACTATGGCTACACCTTC
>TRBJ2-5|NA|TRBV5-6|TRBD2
CASSLGLAGLVTQYF
TGTGCCAGCAGCTTGGGCCTAGCGGGATTGGTGACCCAGTACTTC
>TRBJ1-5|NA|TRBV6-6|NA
CASSPGRTSSNQPQHF
TGTGCCAGCAGCCCGGGGAGAACCAGTAGCAATCAGCCCCAGCATTTT
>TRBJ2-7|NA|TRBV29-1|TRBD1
CSVADRGLHEQYF
TGCAGCGTTGCTGACAGGGGGCTTCACGAGCAGTACTTC
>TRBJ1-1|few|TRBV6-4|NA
CASSTGPDTEAFF
TGTGCCAGTTCCACGGGTCCGGACACTGAAGCTTTCTTT
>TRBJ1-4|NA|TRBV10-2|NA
CASSEANLRKLFF
TGCGCCAGCAGTGAGGCAAACTTGAGGAAACTGTTTTTT
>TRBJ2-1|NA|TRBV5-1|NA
CASSGPGLYNEQFF
TGCGCCAGCAGCGGTCCGGGGCTTTACAATGAGCAGTTCTTC
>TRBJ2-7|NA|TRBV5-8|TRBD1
CASRTDRGANEQYF
TGTGCCAGCAGGACCGACAGGGGGGCGAACGAGCAGTACTTC
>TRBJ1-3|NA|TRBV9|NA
CASSGQEPSGNTIYF
TGTGCCAGCAGCGGACAGGAGCCCTCTGGAAACACCATATATTTT
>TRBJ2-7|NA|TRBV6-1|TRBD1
CASRGGTGSYEQYF
TGTGCCAGCCGGGGCGGGACAGGTAGCTACGAGCAGTACTTC
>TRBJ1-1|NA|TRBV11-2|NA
CASSSDRTEAFF
TGTGCCAGCAGTTCTGACAGGACTGAAGCTTTCTTT
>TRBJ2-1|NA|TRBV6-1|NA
CASVWGGAYNEQFF
TGTGCCAGCGTTTGGGGTGGCGCATACAATGAGCAGTTCTTC
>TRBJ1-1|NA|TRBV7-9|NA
CASSLLEAFF
TGTGCCAGCAGCTTACTGGAAGCTTTCTTT